The source of this T cell receptor beta chain is a study of CD8 T cell repertoires and HIV-1 epitope variants. The CDR3 consists of 13 residues. V trimming: 1 base; J trimming: 14 bases; junction bases outside the gene matches: 9. The germline V gene has CDR1 SGHAT and CDR2 FQNNGV. Clones were sequenced by immunoSEQ multiplex PCR, and TCRdb holds only the in-frame ones, with some missing. The sample lists roughly 4,800 clones; around 64% were seen once. As regards this clone: The target antigen is unknown.

The sequencing sample was made of cultured CD8+ T cells derived from PBMCs. J is TRBJ1-2 and V is TRBV11-2, with TRBD1 matching over 8 bases. This receptor was identified in a male donor with HIV. Here the CDR3 reads CASSLAMDRVSTF. The CDR3 DNA follows: TGTGCCAGCAGCTTAGCGATGGACAGGGTGTCGACCTTC.